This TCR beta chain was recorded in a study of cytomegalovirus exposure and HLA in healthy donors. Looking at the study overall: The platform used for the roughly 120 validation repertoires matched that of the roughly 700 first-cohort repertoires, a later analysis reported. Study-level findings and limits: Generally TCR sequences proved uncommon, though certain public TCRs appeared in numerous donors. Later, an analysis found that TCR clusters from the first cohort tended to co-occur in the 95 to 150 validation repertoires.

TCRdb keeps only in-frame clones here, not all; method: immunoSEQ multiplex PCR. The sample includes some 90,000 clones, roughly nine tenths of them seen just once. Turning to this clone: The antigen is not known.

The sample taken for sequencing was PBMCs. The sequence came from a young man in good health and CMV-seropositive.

The CDR3 region has the DNA TGCGCCAGCAGCTTGGTCCCAGGGCGGAATGAGCAGTTCTTC. Protein sequence: CASSLVPGRNEQFF. The rearrangement links TRBV5-1 to TRBJ2-1, with D maybe TRBD1 (5 bases). The CDR3 is made up of 14 amino acids. V was clipped by 0 bases and J by 7 bases, with 11 bases between them. CDR1 and CDR2 from the germline V gene are SGHRS and YFSETQ.